The entry that follows covers one T cell receptor beta chain sequence. These data originate in a study of OX40 agonist ivuxolimab in advanced cancers. For the study at large: Ivuxolimab was administered intravenously to patients at 0.01 to 10 mg/kg every 2 weeks.

The CDR3 is made up of 14 amino acids. The V and J ends lost 3 bases and 6 bases, in that order; junction bases with no gene match: 7. Looked up from germline, CDR1 is SGHNT and CDR2 is YYREEE (reference sequence). Assay used: immunoSEQ multiplex PCR; TCRdb lists only in-frame clones, some missing. The sample holds roughly 80,000 clones; around 83% are singletons and the top ten take around 0.8%. This chain connects TRBV5-4 to TRBJ1-2; 8 bases align to TRBD1. Sample: CD4+ or CD8+ T cells sorted from blood, taken in a trial of the OX40 agonist ivuxolimab. The clonotype was recovered from an adult with an advanced solid tumor such as melanoma, head and neck, liver or kidney cancer. CDR3 sequence reads: CASSYRDRRHGYTF. Here the CDR3 DNA reads TGTGCCAGCAGCTACCGGGACAGGAGACATGGCTACACCTTC.